The T cell receptor (beta chain) described here comes from a study of T cell responses to AZD1222 COVID-19 vaccine. Study observations and caveats: Just a handful of people given AZD1222 tested seropositive at baseline. The donors showed a predominance of white British ancestry and of females, with possible underestimation of clonal diversity. The study found vaccine-associated CD4 TCRs spanning spike, dominant at 160-218 and 743-854.

Method: immunoSEQ multiplex PCR; TCRdb's copy keeps in-frame clones and lacks some. The sample has about 150,000 clones; roughly 92% are singletons. As regards this clone: Its antigen is unknown.

Germline V gene data show CDR1 as LNHDA and CDR2 as SQIVND (reference sequence). The V and J ends lost 9 bases and 0 bases, in that order; junction bases with no gene match: 11. CDR3 length: 16 amino acids. The material was peripheral blood, obtained 28 days after the second AZD1222 dose. The chain uses TRBV19 and TRBJ1-3; 7 bases agree with TRBD1. This receptor was taken from an adult who received the AZD1222 COVID-19 vaccine. In nucleotides, the CDR3 is TGTGCCAGCGGCCGACAACAGGGGACCTCTGGAAACACCATATATTTT. It specifies CASGRQQGTSGNTIYF.